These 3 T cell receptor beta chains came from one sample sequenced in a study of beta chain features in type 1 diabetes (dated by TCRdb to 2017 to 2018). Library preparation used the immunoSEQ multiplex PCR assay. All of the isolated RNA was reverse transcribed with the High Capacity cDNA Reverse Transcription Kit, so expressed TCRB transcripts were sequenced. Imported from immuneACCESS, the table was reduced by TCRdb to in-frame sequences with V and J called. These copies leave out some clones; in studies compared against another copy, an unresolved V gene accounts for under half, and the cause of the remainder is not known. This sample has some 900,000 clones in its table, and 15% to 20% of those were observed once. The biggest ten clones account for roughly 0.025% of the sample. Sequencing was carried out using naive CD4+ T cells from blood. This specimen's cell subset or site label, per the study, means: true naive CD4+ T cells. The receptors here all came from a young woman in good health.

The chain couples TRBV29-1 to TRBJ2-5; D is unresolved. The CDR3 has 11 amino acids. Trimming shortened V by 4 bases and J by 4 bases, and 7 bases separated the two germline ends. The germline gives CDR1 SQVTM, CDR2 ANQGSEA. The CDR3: CSVGEGETQYF. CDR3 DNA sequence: TGCAGCGTTGGGGAAGGAGAGACCCAGTACTTC.

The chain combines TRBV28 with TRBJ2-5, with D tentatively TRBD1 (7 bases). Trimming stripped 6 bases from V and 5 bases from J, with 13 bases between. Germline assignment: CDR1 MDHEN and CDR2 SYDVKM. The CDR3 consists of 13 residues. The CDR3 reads CASSKPGGETQYF. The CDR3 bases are TGTGCCAGCAGCAAACCAGGGGGGGAGACCCAGTACTTC.

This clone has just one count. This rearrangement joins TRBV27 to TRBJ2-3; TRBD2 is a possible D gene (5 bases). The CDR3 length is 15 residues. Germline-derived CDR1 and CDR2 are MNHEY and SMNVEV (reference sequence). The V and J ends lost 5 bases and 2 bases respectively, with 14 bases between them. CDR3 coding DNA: TGTGCCAGCAGTGGCGGCCTAGCAACCACAGATACGCAGTATTTT. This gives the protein CASSGGLATTDTQYF.